These 23 T cell receptor beta chains were all obtained from the same sample, sequenced in a study of shared clonotypes between healthy human individuals. Sequencing was performed with immunoSEQ multiplex PCR; in TCRdb, only in-frame clones are kept and a portion is missing. The sample contains over a million clones, roughly 80% of which appear only once. Sequenced sample: memory CD4+ T cells sorted from blood. Subset indicated: CD45RA-negative fraction. These TCRs come from a man younger than 30 in good health.

This clone was seen a few times. The chain couples TRBV5-4 to TRBJ2-5; D not certain. The CDR3 totals 13 residues. V gave up 5 bases and J gave up 5 bases, with 13 bases separating them. The germline V gene encodes CDR1 SGHNT and CDR2 YYREEE (reference sequence). Written as DNA, the CDR3 is TGTGCCAGCAGATCGTTCGGGTCGGAGACCCAGTACTTC. Protein: CASRSFGSETQYF.

The rearrangement links TRBV30 to TRBJ2-7, with a weak D call TRBD2 (5 bases). V was trimmed by 4 bases and J by 2 bases, leaving 9 bases between them. The CDR3 totals 12 residues. Germline V gene sequence: CDR1 GTSNPN, CDR2 SVGIG (reference sequence). The CDR3 coding sequence is TGTGCCTGGACCTCGGGGACCTACGAGCAGTACTTC. This codes for CAWTSGTYEQYF.

Notes on this clone: Other DNA variants within this sample encode the same CDR3. V and J are TRBV30 and TRBJ2-7; D gene uncertain. This CDR3 has 12 amino acids. Germline assignment: CDR1 GTSNPN and CDR2 SVGIG (reference sequence). V was clipped by 0 bases and J by 2 bases, with 5 bases between them. The CDR3 sequence is CAWSVLAYEQYF. The CDR3 nucleotides read TGTGCCTGGAGTGTGCTTGCCTACGAGCAGTACTTC. Together with reference TRBV30 and TRBJ2-7, the CDR3 gives the full variable domain: SQTIHQWPATLVQPVGSPLSLECTVEGTSNPNLYWYRQAAGRGLQLLFYSVGIGQISSEVPQNLSASRPQDRQFILSSKKLLLSDSGFYLCAWSVLAYEQYFGPGTRLTVT.

This chain joins TRBV5-1 and TRBJ2-2, with 10 nucleotides matching TRBD2. The CDR3 spans 15 residues. Germline CDR1 reads SGHRS; CDR2 reads YFSETQ. Germline trimming cut 0 bases from V and 6 bases from J; bases unmatched to any gene: 2. The CDR3 bases are TGCGCCAGCAGCTTGGATCTAGCGGGAGCCGGGGAGCTGTTTTTT. It specifies CASSLDLAGAGELFF.

The V gene is TRBV27, the J gene TRBJ1-5, with a tentative D call TRBD1 (6 bases). The germline V gene encodes CDR1 MNHEY and CDR2 SMNVEV (reference sequence). V was pared by 3 bases and J by 5 bases, with 14 bases between. This CDR3 comprises 15 residues. The CDR3 sequence: CASSFNREPHQPQHF. The DNA for the CDR3 is TGTGCCAGCAGTTTCAACAGGGAGCCTCATCAGCCCCAGCATTTT.

V and J are TRBV5-1 and TRBJ2-7; a weak D match, TRBD1 (6 bases). The CDR3 sequence is 15 residues long. The V gene lost 0 bases and the J gene lost 12 bases, with 22 bases spanning the gap. CDR1 is SGHRS and CDR2 is YFSETQ in the germline V gene. The CDR3 bases are TGCGCCAGCAGCTTGGCCTCCGGGACACGCTTGGCCCTGTACTTC. This encodes CASSLASGTRLALYF.

The CDR3: CAWSARPLAGVYEQYF. CDR3 DNA sequence: TGTGCCTGGAGTGCCCGACCCCTAGCGGGAGTCTACGAGCAGTACTTC. The rearrangement joins TRBV30 to TRBJ2-5; TRBD2 agrees at 10 bases. The J call may not be correct, given that the DNA end is closer to TRBJ2-7. CDR1 and CDR2 (germline): GTSNPN, SVGIG (reference sequence). There are 16 residues in the CDR3.

V gene TRBV28 combines with J gene TRBJ1-5, with D tentatively TRBD1 (6 bases). Between the trimmed V and J ends, which lost 4 bases and 9 bases, there was a span of 16 bases. CDR1 is MDHEN, CDR2 SYDVKM, per germline. CDR3 length: 14 residues. The CDR3 DNA is TGTGCCAGCAGTTCTCCGGGGGGCTTATCGCCCCAGCATTTT. Translated, it gives CASSSPGGLSPQHF.

V gene TRBV6-6 combines with J gene TRBJ1-2; D possibly corresponds to TRBD1 (5 bases). V was cut by 5 bases and J by 4 bases, with 14 bases left in between. This CDR3 is built from 14 residues. In germline, CDR1 is MNHNY, CDR2 SVGAGI (reference sequence). The CDR3, as DNA: TGTGCCAGCAGTACGGTGGGGGTTGGCTATGGCTACACCTTC. Its translation is CASSTVGVGYGYTF.

About this clone: Other DNA variants within this sample encode the same CDR3. The chain recombines TRBV5-1 with TRBJ2-7, with D unclear. From germline, CDR1 is SGHRS and CDR2 YFSETQ. Trimming pared 0 bases from V and 0 bases from J, leaving 10 bases between. The CDR3 spans 15 residues. CDR3 loop: CASSLAPSSSYEQYF. CDR3 sequence (DNA): TGCGCCAGCAGCTTGGCCCCCTCAAGCTCCTACGAGCAGTACTTC.

CDR3 coding DNA: TGCGCCAGCAGGGATTGGGAACAGCCCCAGCATTTT. Amino acid sequence: CASRDWEQPQHF. The rearrangement links TRBV10-1 to TRBJ1-5; D not certain. The length of the CDR3 is 12 residues. V gave up 6 bases and J gave up 7 bases, with 10 bases separating them. Germline loops: CDR1 WNHNN, CDR2 SYGVQD (reference sequence).

The chain joins TRBV11-2 to TRBJ1-2; D not certain. The V end was cut by 2 bases, the J end by 7 bases, with 11 bases between. The CDR3 contains 13 residues. Germline lookup yields CDR1 SGHAT and CDR2 FQNNGV. The DNA of the CDR3 is TGTGCCAGCAGCTTATTGAGGGTTCCTGGCTACACCTTC. Protein product: CASSLLRVPGYTF. Filled out from reference TRBV11-2 and TRBJ1-2, the complete variable domain reads EAGVAQSPRYKIIEKRQSVAFWCNPISGHATLYWYQQILGQGPKLLIQFQNNGVVDDSQLPKDRFSAERLKGVDSTLKIQPAKLEDSAVYLCASSLLRVPGYTFGSGTRLTVV.

In its sample, this clone was seen a few times. The CDR3 nucleotides read TGCGCCAGCAGTGAAAGAAGGGGAAACACCATATATTTT. Amino acids: CASSERRGNTIYF. The gene calls are TRBV10-1 and TRBJ1-3; D ambiguous. This CDR3 is built from 13 residues. V was cut by 3 bases and J by 4 bases, with 7 bases left in between. The germline gives CDR1 WNHNN, CDR2 SYGVQD (reference sequence).

V usage is TRBV7-9 and J usage is TRBJ2-4; a weak D match, TRBD1 (5 bases). Germline CDR1 reads SEHNR; CDR2 reads FQNEAQ (reference sequence). The CDR3 is 15 residues long. V was cut by 1 base and J by 5 bases, with 12 bases left in between. Here the CDR3 reads CASSLVLPGQNIQYF. For the CDR3, the DNA is TGTGCCAGCAGCTTAGTTCTTCCAGGGCAAAACATTCAGTACTTC.

CDR3 in DNA: TGTGCCAGCAGCTTGACCAGCCGCAACTACGAGCAGTACTTC. Translation: CASSLTSRNYEQYF. This rearrangement joins TRBV6-1 to TRBJ2-7; D unclear. V was trimmed by 6 bases and J by 3 bases, leaving 15 bases between them. Germline lookup yields CDR1 MNHNS and CDR2 SASEGT. CDR3 length: 14 residues.

This clone has more than one count but fewer than ten. The chain joins TRBV2 to TRBJ1-2; tentative D call: TRBD1 (6 bases). Germline-derived CDR1 and CDR2 are SNHLY and FYNNEI. V lost 2 bases to trimming and J lost 7 bases, with 14 bases between them. The CDR3 spans 14 residues. The CDR3 sequence is CASSEKLRGSGYTF. CDR3 in DNA: TGTGCCAGCAGTGAAAAACTAAGGGGGAGTGGCTACACCTTC.

J is TRBJ2-7 and V is TRBV28; maybe TRBD2 (5 bases). V shed 1 base and J shed 2 bases, with 12 bases lying between them. The CDR3 loop spans 15 amino acids. Germline assignment: CDR1 MDHEN and CDR2 SYDVKM. CDR3 nucleotides: TGTGCCAGCAGTTTATCCCAGCGGAGACCCTACGAGCAGTACTTC. Translated, it gives CASSLSQRRPYEQYF.

This clone was observed a single time. The CDR3 here is CSVSGGSNTQYF. CDR3 bases: TGCAGCGTGAGCGGGGGAAGTAATACGCAGTATTTT. J is TRBJ2-3 and V is TRBV29-1; 8 positions match TRBD2. Trimming at V came to 6 bases and at J to 7 bases, leaving 6 bases not matched to a gene. The CDR3 consists of 12 residues. Looked up from germline, CDR1 is SQVTM and CDR2 is ANQGSEA.

Turning to this clone: Other DNA sequences within the sample encode an identical CDR3. The V gene is TRBV4-3, the J gene TRBJ2-7; D gene uncertain. V lost 0 bases and J lost 2, with 8 bases in between. CDR3 length: 14 residues. The germline V gene encodes CDR1 LGHNA and CDR2 YSLEER. This CDR3 reads CASSQDSGPYEQYF. The CDR3 DNA sequence: TGCGCCAGCAGCCAAGATTCAGGCCCCTACGAGCAGTACTTC.

Notes on this clone: This sample includes further DNA sequences coding for the same CDR3. V and J are TRBV11-1 and TRBJ2-2; 9 bases map to TRBD1. Trimming removed 3 bases from V and 3 bases from J; junction bases left unmatched: 2. CDR3 length: 15 residues. Germline loops: CDR1 SGHAT, CDR2 FQDESV (reference sequence). The CDR3 is CASSLGQGDTGELFF. CDR3 nucleotide sequence: TGTGCCAGCAGCTTGGGACAGGGTGACACCGGGGAGCTGTTTTTT.

This clone was counted a few times. The genes are TRBV10-1 and TRBJ1-6; no firm D call. CDR1 WNHNN and CDR2 SYGVQD come from the germline V gene (reference sequence). Trimming stripped 5 bases from V and 6 bases from J, with 8 bases between. The CDR3 contains 13 residues. CDR3 amino acids: CASSSGGNSPLHF. Here the CDR3 DNA reads TGCGCCAGCAGTTCGGGCGGTAATTCACCCCTCCACTTT.

The chain joins TRBV6-6 to TRBJ2-5; D ambiguous. The CDR3 is made up of 12 amino acids. Germline loops: CDR1 MNHNY, CDR2 SVGAGI (reference sequence). Trimming took off 6 bases at V and 1 base at J, with 6 bases between the two ends. The CDR3 region is CASRGSQETQYF. DNA for the CDR3: TGTGCCAGCAGGGGAAGCCAAGAGACCCAGTACTTC.

The rearrangement uses TRBV19 and TRBJ1-4; D unresolved. Looked up from germline, CDR1 is LNHDA and CDR2 is SQIVND (reference sequence). The CDR3 extends over 11 amino acids. Trimming took off 3 bases at V and 10 bases at J, with 6 bases between the two ends. CDR3 in amino acids: CASSIDGKLFF. For the CDR3, the DNA is TGTGCCAGTAGTATTGATGGAAAACTGTTTTTT.